Sequencing of this T cell receptor beta chain was carried out in a study of cytomegalovirus exposure and HLA in healthy donors. PCR primers comprised 60 Vbeta and 13 Jbeta primers. Repertoires were generated with immunoSEQ multiplex PCR, while TCRdb's copy carries only in-frame clones and drops some. The sample lists about 160,000 clones, roughly two thirds occurring once. Overall study results and limits: Per published reports, the classifier diagnosed cytomegalovirus status with high specificity and sensitivity. The sole available immune exposure information was CMV serostatus.

Germline assignment: CDR1 SGHRS and CDR2 YFSETQ. V lost 5 bases to trimming and J lost 1 base, with 12 bases between them. The CDR3 contains 14 residues. Points on this clone: Its antigen is unidentified.

The gene calls are TRBV5-1 and TRBJ1-1; D possibly corresponds to TRBD1 (5 bases). This TCR derives from a woman in her 30s in good health and CMV-seronegative. Sequenced sample: PBMCs. CDR3: CASSEEGRNTEAFF. CDR3 DNA sequence: TGCGCCAGCAGTGAGGAGGGGCGGAACACTGAAGCTTTCTTT.